One and the same sample provided the 28 T cell receptor beta chains below, sequenced in a study of blood T cell repertoires in COVID-19. This table comes from immunoSEQ multiplex PCR, and its TCRdb copy is limited to in-frame clones, with some not included. The data hold roughly 520,000 clones, with around 89% observed a single time. Sequenced sample: PBMCs or T cells enriched from blood (not recorded which). Every receptor here comes from a woman in her thirties or forties who had recovered from COVID-19.

The chain links TRBV4-1 to TRBJ2-5; 7 bases map to TRBD1. The CDR3 contains 14 residues. Losses at the gene ends were 7 bases for V and 2 bases for J; bases not matched to a gene: 7. Germline loops: CDR1 MGHRA, CDR2 YSYEKL. DNA for the CDR3: TGCGCCAGCACCCGGGACAGCAGACAAGAGACCCAGTACTTC. Its translation: CASTRDSRQETQYF.

The V call is TRBV6-5, the J call TRBJ1-6, with a possible D match to TRBD1 (6 bases). CDR1 and CDR2 (germline): MNHEY, SVGAGI. This CDR3 is 14 amino acids long. V was shortened by 2 bases and J by 7 bases, with 9 bases between the two germline ends. The CDR3 DNA follows: TGTGCCAGCAGTTACACAGGGCGAAATTCACCCCTCCACTTT. This translates into CASSYTGRNSPLHF.

V is TRBV4-1 and J is TRBJ1-2, with D perhaps matching TRBD1 (5 bases). The CDR3 covers 13 residues. Per the germline V gene, CDR1 is MGHRA and CDR2 is YSYEKL. The ends were cut back, 2 bases at V and 7 bases at J, with 11 bases in the middle. In DNA form, the CDR3 reads TGCGCCAGCAGCCAAAGGGAGGGGCTTGGCTACACCTTC. Its protein is CASSQREGLGYTF.

The V gene is TRBV25-1, the J gene TRBJ1-1; D gene unclear. Germline assignment: CDR1 MGHDK and CDR2 SYGVNS. This CDR3 is built from 12 residues. Between the trimmed V and J ends, which lost 7 bases and 0 bases, there was a span of 6 bases. The CDR3 here is CASMEMNTEAFF. For the CDR3, the DNA is TGTGCCAGCATGGAGATGAACACTGAAGCTTTCTTT.

The chain has TRBV5-4 and TRBJ2-5; D is possibly TRBD1 (5 bases). V lost 4 bases to trimming and J lost 4 bases, with 20 bases between them. This CDR3 comprises 16 residues. Germline V gene sequence: CDR1 SGHNT, CDR2 YYREEE (reference sequence). This CDR3 reads CASSPDTTRWSETQYF. CDR3 in DNA: TGTGCCAGCAGCCCGGACACTACCCGGTGGTCAGAGACCCAGTACTTC.

This chain links TRBV11-2 with TRBJ2-7; TRBD1 agrees at 9 bases. The junction had 15 bases not matched to a gene; V was cut back by 5 bases and J by 1 base. The CDR3 runs to 18 residues. The V gene's germline CDR1 is SGHAT and CDR2 FQNNGV. This chain's CDR3 is CASSRGVRTGGFSYEQYF. As DNA, the CDR3 is TGTGCCAGCAGCCGAGGCGTAAGAACAGGGGGCTTTTCCTACGAGCAGTACTTC.

This sequence joins TRBV4-3 and TRBJ1-2, with a possible D match to TRBD1 (5 bases). Trimming cost V 4 bases and J 2 bases, with 14 bases left between them. Germline V lookup: CDR1 LGHNA, CDR2 YSLEER. This CDR3 has 15 residues. CDR3 sequence: CASSPRQLQNYGYTF. The CDR3 DNA reads TGCGCCAGCAGCCCCCGACAGCTACAGAACTATGGCTACACCTTC.

The V call is TRBV7-8, the J call TRBJ2-1, with TRBD2 identical over 8 bases. J lost 3 bases, V lost 1 base, and 5 bases had no gene match. CDR3 length equals 16 residues. Per the germline V gene, CDR1 is SGHVS and CDR2 is FQNEAQ. CDR3 in DNA: TGTGCCAGCAGCTTAGGAACTAGCGGCCTCTACAATGAGCAGTTCTTC. This gives the protein CASSLGTSGLYNEQFF.

The gene calls are TRBV19 and TRBJ2-1; tentative D call: TRBD2 (5 bases). V was shortened by 3 bases and J by 0 bases, with 9 bases between the two germline ends. This CDR3 is 15 amino acids long. The germline V gene has CDR1 LNHDA and CDR2 SQIVND (reference sequence). The DNA for the CDR3 is TGTGCCAGTAGTATTGGGGAGAGCTCCTACAATGAGCAGTTCTTC. As protein: CASSIGESSYNEQFF.

A few counts support this clone. This sequence joins TRBV4-2 and TRBJ2-2, with TRBD2 identical over 9 bases. V shed 4 bases, J shed 0 bases, and the junction held 0 bases outside the gene matches. Looked up from germline, CDR1 is LGHNA and CDR2 is YNFKEQ. The CDR3 is 15 amino acids. Written as DNA, the CDR3 is TGTGCCAGCAGCCGACTAGCGGCGAACACCGGGGAGCTGTTTTTT. Translating it yields CASSRLAANTGELFF.

J is TRBJ2-7 and V is TRBV6-2 or TRBV6-3; unclear D gene. Trimming stripped 4 bases from V and 1 base from J, with 5 bases between. This CDR3 is 12 amino acids long. CDR1 is MNHEY, CDR2 SVGEGT, per germline. CDR3 coding DNA: TGTGCCAGCAGTTCCCGTTCCTACGAGCAGTACTTC. Protein product: CASSSRSYEQYF.

The chain links TRBV19 to TRBJ1-6; D is unresolved. The CDR3 contains 12 residues. Germline CDR1 LNHDA, CDR2 SQIVND (reference sequence). V was cut by 6 bases and J by 7 bases, with 7 bases left in between. The CDR3 bases are TGTGCCAGTAGCCCGGTGAATTCACCCCTCCACTTT. This translates into CASSPVNSPLHF.

The rearrangement links TRBV5-1 to TRBJ2-2; TRBD2 matches 7 bases. Germline CDR1 SGHRS, CDR2 YFSETQ. This CDR3 spans 15 amino acids. Germline trimming cut 6 bases from V and 1 base from J; bases unmatched to any gene: 6. For the CDR3, the DNA is TGCGCCAGCAAGCCTAGCGGAGGGAACACCGGGGAGCTGTTTTTT. Protein sequence: CASKPSGGNTGELFF.

This chain connects TRBV15 to TRBJ1-2; TRBD1 might be the D (6 bases). Germline V gene sequence: CDR1 LNHNV, CDR2 YYDKDF (reference sequence). The ends were cut back, 4 bases at V and 4 bases at J, with 10 bases in the middle. The CDR3 contains 13 residues. DNA for the CDR3: TGTGCCACCAGCACAGGGGAGTCCTATGGCTACACCTTC. Protein sequence: CATSTGESYGYTF.

CDR3 region: CASSGGHWTGELFF. The CDR3 DNA reads as TGTGCCAGCAGCGGCGGGCATTGGACCGGGGAGCTGTTTTTT. The chain uses TRBV7-2 and TRBJ2-2, with D possibly being TRBD2 (5 bases). Trimming stripped 5 bases from V and 5 bases from J, with 12 bases between. This CDR3 comprises 14 residues. Germline CDR1 SGHTA, CDR2 FQGNSA.

This chain uses TRBV5-1 with TRBJ1-2, with 7 bases identical to TRBD1. The CDR3 has 16 amino acids. The germline V gene encodes CDR1 SGHRS and CDR2 YFSETQ. The ends lost 0 bases at V and 4 bases at J; junction bases unmatched: 9. Here the CDR3 DNA reads TGCGCCAGCAGCTTGGCCGCCGGACAGGAATTCTATGGCTACACCTTC. Amino acids: CASSLAAGQEFYGYTF. Supplemented by reference TRBV5-1 and TRBJ1-2, the full variable domain reads KAGVTQTPRYLIKTRGQQVTLSCSPISGHRSVSWYQQTPGQGLQFLFEYFSETQRNKGNFPGRFSGRQFSNSRSEMNVSTLELGDSALYLCASSLAAGQEFYGYTFGSGTRLTVV.

Points on this clone: A clone one base away is much larger, so this may be a read error. Other DNA sequences within the sample encode an identical CDR3. The chain uses TRBV11-3 and TRBJ2-7, with D unclear. Trimming pared 4 bases from V and 3 bases from J, leaving 4 bases between. From germline, CDR1 is SGHNT and CDR2 YENEEA. The CDR3 extends over 11 amino acids. The CDR3 is CASSSSYEQYF. As DNA, the CDR3 is TGTGCCAGCAGCTCCAGCTACGAGCAGTACTTC.

The chain links TRBV7-2 to TRBJ1-4; D possibly corresponds to TRBD1 (6 bases). This CDR3 is built from 15 residues. V was trimmed by 3 bases and J by 8 bases, leaving 16 bases between them. Germline CDR1 is SGHTA and CDR2 is FQGNSA. In DNA, the CDR3 is TGTGCCAGCAGCTTTACCGGGACACCAAGCGAAAAACTGTTTTTT. This encodes CASSFTGTPSEKLFF.

The genes are TRBV9 and TRBJ2-1; D gene ambiguous. CDR1 and CDR2 from the germline V gene are SGDLS and YYNGEE. V was cut by 1 base and J by 1 base, with 3 bases left in between. The CDR3 has 13 residues. CDR3 amino acids: CASSVLSYNEQFF. The CDR3 coding sequence is TGTGCCAGCAGCGTATTATCCTACAATGAGCAGTTCTTC.

The genes are TRBV18 and TRBJ2-2; TRBD2 aligns across 7 bases. Losses at the gene ends were 6 bases for V and 0 bases for J; bases not matched to a gene: 7. The germline gives CDR1 KGHSH, CDR2 LQKENI. CDR3 length: 16 residues. This CDR3 reads CASSLKRDANTGELFF. The CDR3 DNA reads TGTGCCAGCTCCCTCAAGCGGGATGCGAACACCGGGGAGCTGTTTTTT.

The V and J genes are TRBV2 and TRBJ1-5, with a possible D match to TRBD1 (5 bases). V gave up 4 bases and J gave up 5 bases, with 12 bases separating them. This CDR3 spans 14 amino acids. Germline V lookup: CDR1 SNHLY, CDR2 FYNNEI. CDR3 amino acids: CASSVTAFDQPQHF. The CDR3 bases are TGTGCCAGCAGTGTGACAGCGTTTGATCAGCCCCAGCATTTT.

The rearrangement links TRBV18 to TRBJ1-4; perhaps TRBD1 as D (6 bases). Trimming pared 3 bases from V and 0 bases from J, leaving 14 bases between. The germline gives CDR1 KGHSH, CDR2 LQKENI. The CDR3 length is 17 residues. The CDR3 nucleotides read TGTGCCAGCTCACCGAGGGACACCCTTGCAACTAATGAAAAACTGTTTTTT. Translating gives CASSPRDTLATNEKLFF.

This clone was counted once. The chain carries TRBV27 and TRBJ1-1; possibly TRBD1 for D (6 bases). CDR1 is MNHEY and CDR2 is SMNVEV in the germline V gene (reference sequence). The CDR3 totals 13 residues. The V end was cut by 7 bases, the J end by 8 bases, with 17 bases between. CDR3 nucleotides: TGTGCCAGCACCTTCCGGGACATGCGAGAAGCTTTCTTT. It translates to CASTFRDMREAFF.

This rearrangement joins TRBV7-8 to TRBJ2-1; perhaps TRBD2 as D (7 bases). This CDR3 region has 14 residues. Trimming shortened V by 3 bases and J by 9 bases, and 15 bases separated the two germline ends. The V gene's germline CDR1 is SGHVS and CDR2 FQNEAQ. This CDR3 reads CASSFNQGRGEQFF. CDR3 coding DNA: TGTGCCAGCAGCTTCAACCAGGGGAGGGGTGAGCAGTTCTTC.

V and J are TRBV6-5 and TRBJ1-1, with TRBD1 identical over 8 bases. CDR1 is MNHEY, CDR2 SVGAGI, per germline. Trimming took 4 bases from V and 3 from J; bases not matched to a gene: 4. This CDR3 spans 14 amino acids. The chain's CDR3 is CASSSRGLHTEAFF. CDR3 nucleotides: TGTGCCAGCAGTTCCAGGGGGCTGCACACTGAAGCTTTCTTT.

The V gene is TRBV27, the J gene TRBJ2-7, with D tentatively TRBD2 (5 bases). The CDR3 length is 16 residues. The germline V and J ends were trimmed by 1 base and 0 bases, with 13 bases remaining between them. Germline CDR1 is MNHEY and CDR2 is SMNVEV (reference sequence). DNA for the CDR3: TGTGCCAGCAGTTTATTGGCCAGCGGCCTCTCCTACGAGCAGTACTTC. It translates to CASSLLASGLSYEQYF.

V and J are TRBV13 and TRBJ2-5, with D possibly TRBD2 on 6 matching bases. CDR1 is PRHDT, CDR2 FYEKMQ, per germline (reference sequence). The CDR3 is 17 residues long. V was clipped by 2 bases and J by 4 bases, with 20 bases between them. The DNA of the CDR3 is TGTGCCAGCAGCTTAAATCCCCCGCGGGGAAAGCGAGAGACCCAGTACTTC. Protein product: CASSLNPPRGKRETQYF.

This chain uses TRBV30 with TRBJ2-2; the match to TRBD2 covers 8 bases. The CDR3 runs 17 residues. Germline lookup yields CDR1 GTSNPN and CDR2 SVGIG (reference sequence). Germline trimming cut 2 bases from V and 1 base from J; bases unmatched to any gene: 9. The CDR3 DNA reads as TGTGCCTGGAGTTGGTTTGTAGCGGGGCTGAACACCGGGGAGCTGTTTTTT. Its protein is CAWSWFVAGLNTGELFF.